The clone carrying this T cell receptor (beta chain) came up many times. This may stem from a read error, because a much larger clone lies one nucleotide away. This specimen belongs to a study of Graves' ophthalmopathy and Graves' hyperthyroidism. The study amplified TCR beta CDR3 regions using RNA transcripts. The workflow started with a first-round RT-PCR run with HTBI primers and then moved on to a second-round multiplex PCR. TCRdb used MiXCR to reprocess the multiplex PCR reads, holding one entry per CDR3 protein. This sample has 500,000 to 700,000 distinct CDR3 sequences; under 45% occur once, and the top ten carry about 4.6%. This clonotype was sampled from an adult man with Graves' hyperthyroidism. The sequencing sample was made of peripheral blood or thyroid tissue (not recorded which).

The CDR3 DNA reads as TGTGCCAGCAGTGAAAAAGAGACCCAGTACTTC. This encodes CASSEKETQYF. This chain connects TRBV6-5 to TRBJ2-5; D call uncertain. Trimming removed 5 bases at V and 3 bases at J, with 4 bases between. CDR3 size: 11 residues. Germline values: CDR1 MNHEY, CDR2 SVGAGI.